Below, 9 T cell receptor beta chains from the same sample are listed, as sequenced in a study of blood T cell repertoires in COVID-19. Produced via immunoSEQ multiplex PCR; TCRdb's table is partial and in-frame only. The sample lists some 200,000 clones; around nine tenths were seen once. The source material was peripheral blood. The receptor source for this set is a man aged 45-65 years with acute or convalescent COVID-19.

CDR3 DNA: TGTGCCATCAGTAAGGACTACTCCTACGAGCAGTACGTC. This translates into CAISKDYSYEQYV. The J gene is TRBJ2-7, the V gene TRBV10-3, with D possibly TRBD2 on 6 matching bases. CDR3 length: 13 residues. V dropped 5 bases and J dropped 0 bases, with 8 bases sitting between them. Germline V gene sequence: CDR1 ENHRY, CDR2 SYGVKD.

This clone occurred once. J is TRBJ2-7 and V is TRBV10-3; D unclear. V lost 8 bases and J 4 bases, leaving 6 bases between the germline ends. The CDR3 is 10 residues long. Germline V gene data show CDR1 as ENHRY and CDR2 as SYGVKD. CDR3 loop: CAIGQYEQYV. CDR3 in DNA: TGTGCCATCGGGCAGTACGAGCAGTACGTC.

This chain links TRBV18 with TRBJ1-6; 10 bases line up with TRBD1. Germline V gives CDR1 KGHSH, CDR2 LQKENI. There are 14 residues in the CDR3. V was pared by 5 bases and J by 7 bases, with 2 bases of the junction left unmatched. The CDR3 region is CASSGTGANSPLHF. The CDR3 DNA follows: TGTGCCAGCTCAGGGACAGGGGCCAATTCACCCCTCCACTTT.

This clone has a single count. The rearrangement links TRBV19 to TRBJ1-2; 7 nucleotides match TRBD1. Germline-derived CDR1 and CDR2 are LNHDA and SQIVND (reference sequence). With V trimmed by 4 bases and J by 5 bases, 7 bases remained unmatched. CDR3 length: 14 amino acids. The CDR3 nucleotides are TGTGCCAGTAGTACGCTACAGGGGAGGTATGGCTACACCTTC. This sequence encodes CASSTLQGRYGYTF. The full variable domain, with the rest looked up from reference TRBV19 and TRBJ1-2, is DGGITQSPKYLFRKEGQNVTLSCEQNLNHDAMYWYRQDPGQGLRLIYYSQIVNDFQKGDIAEGYSVSREKKESFPLTVTSAQKNPTAFYLCASSTLQGRYGYTFGSGTRLTVV.

This chain uses TRBV3-1 (or the pseudogene TRBV3-2) with TRBJ1-6; TRBD1 agrees at 8 bases. The ends lost 4 bases at V and 10 bases at J; junction bases unmatched: 15. CDR1 is LGHDT and CDR2 is YNNKEL in the germline V gene (reference sequence). The CDR3 totals 17 residues. The CDR3 is CASSLKGSGGAGSPLHF. DNA for the CDR3: TGTGCCAGCAGCCTAAAGGGGTCAGGGGGCGCAGGGTCACCCCTCCACTTT.

This chain joins TRBV5-1 and TRBJ2-3; maybe TRBD1 (5 bases). V lost 6 bases, J lost 0 bases, and 8 bases lay in between. CDR1 and CDR2 (germline): SGHRS, YFSETQ. CDR3 length: 13 residues. CDR3 protein: CASTTVSTDTQYF. CDR3 in DNA: TGCGCCAGCACGACAGTAAGCACAGATACGCAGTATTTT.

There are a few counts of this clone. The genes are TRBV28 and TRBJ1-2, with 10 bases lining up with TRBD1. Germline CDR1 MDHEN, CDR2 SYDVKM. This CDR3 is 14 amino acids long. Trimming took 8 bases from V and 5 from J; bases not matched to a gene: 8. CDR3 in amino acids: CASGLGQGEYGYTF. Written as DNA, the CDR3 is TGTGCCAGCGGCTTAGGACAGGGGGAGTATGGCTACACCTTC.

CDR3 amino acids: CASSPDTPEQFF. The DNA for the CDR3 is TGTGCCAGCAGCCCAGACACACCCGAGCAGTTCTTC. J is TRBJ2-1 and V is TRBV7-6, with D unclear. Trimming removed 5 bases at V and 10 bases at J, with 12 bases between. The CDR3 contains 12 residues. The germline gives CDR1 SGHVS, CDR2 FNYEAQ. Looking up the rest from reference TRBV7-6 and TRBJ2-1 gives the full variable domain: GAGVSQSPRYKVTKRGQDVALRCDPISGHVSLYWYRQALGQGPEFLTYFNYEAQQDKSGLPNDRFSAERPEGSISTLTIQRTEQRDSAMYRCASSPDTPEQFFGPGTRLTVL.

This chain uses TRBV24-1 with TRBJ1-2; 9 bases are a match to TRBD1. CDR3 length: 14 residues. Germline-derived CDR1 and CDR2 are KGHDR and SFDVKD. With V trimmed by 6 bases and J by 7 bases, 8 bases remained unmatched. The CDR3 protein is CATSNRGLVSGYTF. DNA for the CDR3: TGTGCCACCAGTAACAGGGGGCTAGTTTCTGGCTACACCTTC.